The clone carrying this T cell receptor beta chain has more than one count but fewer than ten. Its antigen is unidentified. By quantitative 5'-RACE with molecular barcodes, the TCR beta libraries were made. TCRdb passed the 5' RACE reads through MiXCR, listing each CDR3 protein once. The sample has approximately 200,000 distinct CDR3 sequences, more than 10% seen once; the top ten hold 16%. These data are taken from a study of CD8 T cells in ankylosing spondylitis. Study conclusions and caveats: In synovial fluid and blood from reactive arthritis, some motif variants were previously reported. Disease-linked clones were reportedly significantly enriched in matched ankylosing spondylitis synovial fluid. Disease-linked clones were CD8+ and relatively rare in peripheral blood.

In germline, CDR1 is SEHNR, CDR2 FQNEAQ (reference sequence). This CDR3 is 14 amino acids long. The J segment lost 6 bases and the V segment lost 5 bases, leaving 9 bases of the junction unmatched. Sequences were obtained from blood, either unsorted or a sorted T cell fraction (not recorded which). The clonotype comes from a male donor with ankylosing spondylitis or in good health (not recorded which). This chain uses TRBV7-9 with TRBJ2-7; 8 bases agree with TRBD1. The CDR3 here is CASSPSGTGGEQYF. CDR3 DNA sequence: TGTGCCAGCAGCCCCTCCGGGACAGGAGGCGAGCAGTACTTC.